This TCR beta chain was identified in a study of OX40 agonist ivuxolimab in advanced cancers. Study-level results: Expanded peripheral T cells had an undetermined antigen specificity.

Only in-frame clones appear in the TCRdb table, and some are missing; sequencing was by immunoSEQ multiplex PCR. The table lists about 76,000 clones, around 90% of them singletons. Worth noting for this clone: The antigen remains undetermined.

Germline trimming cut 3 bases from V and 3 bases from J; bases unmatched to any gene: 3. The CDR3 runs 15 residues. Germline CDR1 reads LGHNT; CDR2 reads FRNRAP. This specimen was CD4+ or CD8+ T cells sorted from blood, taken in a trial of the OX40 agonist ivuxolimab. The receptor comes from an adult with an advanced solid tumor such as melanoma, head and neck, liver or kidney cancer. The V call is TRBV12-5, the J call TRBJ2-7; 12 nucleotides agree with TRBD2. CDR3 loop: CASGLRLAGVYEQYF. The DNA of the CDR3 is TGTGCTAGTGGTTTACGACTAGCGGGAGTCTACGAGCAGTACTTC.